These 13 T cell receptor beta chains originate from one sample sequenced in a study of blood T cell repertoires in COVID-19. Measured with immunoSEQ multiplex PCR; TCRdb has only the in-frame clones, and not every one. The table shows 150,000 to 200,000 clones, with about 89% occurring only once. Material: peripheral blood. These receptor sequences come from a man between 65 and 79 years old with acute or convalescent COVID-19.

The CDR3 nucleotides read TGTGCCATTAACGGTGATACGGGGGGCTACACCTTC. Protein sequence: CAINGDTGGYTF. The J gene is TRBJ1-2, the V gene TRBV10-3; no definite D call. Between the trimmed V and J ends, which lost 9 bases and 8 bases, there was a span of 16 bases. This CDR3 is built from 12 residues. In germline, CDR1 is ENHRY, CDR2 SYGVKD.

The chain has TRBV5-4 and TRBJ1-2, with 9 nucleotides matching TRBD1. CDR3 length: 18 amino acids. The V gene's germline CDR1 is SGHNT and CDR2 YYREEE (reference sequence). V dropped 4 bases and J dropped 3; count of bases not matched to a gene: 16. DNA for the CDR3: TGTGCCAGCAGCCCCCAGAAAGGAATAAGGGACAGGGACTATGGCTACACCTTC. Its protein is CASSPQKGIRDRDYGYTF.

This chain links TRBV5-1 with TRBJ2-7; TRBD1 might be the D (5 bases). The germline V gene encodes CDR1 SGHRS and CDR2 YFSETQ. Trimming cost V 2 bases and J 3 bases, with 12 bases left between them. The CDR3 runs 14 residues. CDR3 DNA: TGCGCCAGCAGCTTAAGGGGCCCAAGCTACGAGCAGTACTTC. This encodes CASSLRGPSYEQYF. Full variable domain (outside the CDR3, taken from reference TRBV5-1 and TRBJ2-7): KAGVTQTPRYLIKTRGQQVTLSCSPISGHRSVSWYQQTPGQGLQFLFEYFSETQRNKGNFPGRFSGRQFSNSRSEMNVSTLELGDSALYLCASSLRGPSYEQYFGPGTRLTVT.

V is TRBV19 and J is TRBJ2-5; 7 bases agree with TRBD2. Germline V gene sequence: CDR1 LNHDA, CDR2 SQIVND (reference sequence). With V trimmed by 7 bases and J by 7 bases, 6 bases remained unmatched. There are 12 residues in the CDR3. The CDR3, as DNA: TGTGCCAGTATGGGGGAGCGGGGGACCCAGTACTTC. Protein product: CASMGERGTQYF.

The count of this clone is one. The gene calls are TRBV24-1 and TRBJ1-2, with D possibly being TRBD1 (6 bases). This CDR3 comprises 13 residues. Germline V lookup: CDR1 KGHDR, CDR2 SFDVKD. With 3 bases removed from V and 9 bases from J, the gap between germline ends came to 13 bases. In DNA form, the CDR3 reads TGTGCCACCAGTGATGGGGGCACTCTGAGCTACACCTTC. Amino acids: CATSDGGTLSYTF.

This sequence joins TRBV4-2 and TRBJ2-3; D unresolved. V lost 0 bases and J 6 bases, leaving 10 bases between the germline ends. The germline CDR1 and CDR2 sequences are LGHNA and YNFKEQ. This CDR3 is built from 14 residues. The CDR3 nucleotides are TGTGCCAGCAGCCAAGATCTCCAGGATGATACGCAGTATTTT. Encoded protein: CASSQDLQDDTQYF.

The CDR3 sequence is CASKRTGKDEKLFF. In DNA form, the CDR3 reads TGTGCCAGTAAACGGACAGGGAAGGATGAAAAACTGTTTTTT. V is TRBV19 and J is TRBJ1-4; 8 bases line up with TRBD1. This CDR3 has 14 residues. Unmatched junction bases numbered 7, after V lost 7 bases and J lost 6 bases. CDR1 is LNHDA, CDR2 SQIVND, per germline (reference sequence). Drawing the rest from reference TRBV19 and TRBJ1-4, the complete variable domain is DGGITQSPKYLFRKEGQNVTLSCEQNLNHDAMYWYRQDPGQGLRLIYYSQIVNDFQKGDIAEGYSVSREKKESFPLTVTSAQKNPTAFYLCASKRTGKDEKLFFGSGTQLSVL.

This clone appeared a single time. The genes are TRBV27 and TRBJ2-3; 11 bases are shared with TRBD2. Per germline, CDR1 MNHEY and CDR2 SMNVEV (reference sequence). V trimming: 6 bases; J trimming: 2 bases; junction bases outside the gene matches: 7. CDR3 size: 16 residues. The CDR3 protein is CASRSPGLAATDTQYF. Written as DNA, the CDR3 is TGTGCCAGCAGAAGCCCGGGACTAGCGGCCACAGATACGCAGTATTTT.

This clone occurred once. The rearrangement uses TRBV5-1 and TRBJ1-1, with a tentative D call TRBD1 (6 bases). CDR3 length: 14 amino acids. V gave up 0 bases and J gave up 6 bases, with 12 bases separating them. Looked up from germline, CDR1 is SGHRS and CDR2 is YFSETQ. The CDR3 loop is CASSLASRGSEAFF. The CDR3 nucleotides read TGCGCCAGCAGCTTGGCTTCTAGGGGGTCTGAAGCTTTCTTT.

The chain carries TRBV2 and TRBJ1-1; D gene uncertain. Germline CDR1 reads SNHLY; CDR2 reads FYNNEI. The CDR3 has 14 residues. The V end was cut by 5 bases, the J end by 4 bases, with 14 bases between. For the CDR3, the DNA is TGTGCCAGCAGTACCACCCGTCCCAGCACTGAAGCTTTCTTT. Encoded protein: CASSTTRPSTEAFF.

The chain links TRBV9 to TRBJ1-3; D possibly corresponds to TRBD1 (6 bases). The germline gives CDR1 SGDLS, CDR2 YYNGEE. V lost 2 bases, J lost 4 bases, and 16 bases lay in between. This CDR3 has 16 amino acids. The CDR3 DNA sequence: TGTGCCAGCAGCGTCTCAACGGTAGGACAGGGAAACACCATATATTTT. It encodes CASSVSTVGQGNTIYF.

The chain is built from TRBV21-1 and TRBJ1-1. TRBV21-1 counts as a pseudogene. The CDR3 loop spans 10 amino acids. CDR3 sequence: CASLPGKAFF. The CDR3 region has the DNA TGTGCCAGCCTCCCCGGTAAGGCTTTCTTT.

This rearrangement joins TRBV9 to TRBJ1-4; 7 bases are shared with TRBD1. Germline assignment: CDR1 SGDLS and CDR2 YYNGEE. V lost 1 base and J lost 8; bases outside the gene matches: 8. The CDR3 is made up of 15 amino acids. The CDR3, as DNA: TGTGCCAGCAGCGTAAGAACAGGGGTAGGGGAAAAACTGTTTTTT. The encoded protein is CASSVRTGVGEKLFF.